Shown below are 18 T cell receptor beta chains from a single sample sequenced in a study of T-cell memory formation after mild COVID-19 (dated by TCRdb to the early 2020s). Libraries were built with 5' RACE. Instrument on record: Illumina NovaSeq 6000. TCRdb applied fastp at Q25 and MiXCR to the public reads, then kept only in-frame beta chains. Duplicate CDR3 protein sequences are folded into a single record with the most common DNA and genes. This sample has roughly 500,000 distinct CDR3 sequences in its table, and about a fifth of those were observed once. The top ten hold approximately 13% of the sample. Sequencing was performed on PBMCs or a T cell subset sorted from them (not recorded which). The receptors stem from an adult woman who had mild COVID-19 (a few samples of this study predate the infection). The sample titles of this study are shuffled in the database, so cell type and time point are left out; the donor was told from shared clones.

This clonotype turned up a few times. The chain combines TRBV5-1 with TRBJ2-1; tentatively, D is TRBD1 (6 bases). Trimming shortened V by 4 bases and J by 0 bases, and 11 bases separated the two germline ends. Germline loops: CDR1 SGHRS, CDR2 YFSETQ. The CDR3 is 15 amino acids. The CDR3 DNA follows: TGCGCCAGCAGCCCAGGGGACACCTCCTACAATGAGCAGTTCTTC. It codes for CASSPGDTSYNEQFF.

The genes are TRBV7-2 and TRBJ1-2; no clear D gene. The V and J ends lost 0 bases and 5 bases respectively, with 7 bases between them. Germline V CDR1 and CDR2: SGHTA, FQGNSA. This CDR3 region has 13 residues. CDR3 amino acids: CASSLAPGYGYTF. The DNA of the CDR3 is TGTGCCAGCAGCTTAGCCCCCGGATATGGCTACACCTTC.

This clonotype was seen a few times. The chain uses TRBV12-3 or TRBV12-4 and TRBJ2-7; 10 bases line up with TRBD2. V was clipped by 5 bases and J by 6 bases; unmatched bases: 16. The CDR3 extends over 17 amino acids. The CDR3 here is CASSIRAGGPNGGEQYF. CDR3 DNA sequence: TGTGCCAGCAGTATCCGAGCGGGAGGGCCTAATGGTGGCGAGCAGTACTTC.

This chain links TRBV20-1 with TRBJ1-5; 9 bases fit TRBD1. The ends lost 8 bases at V and 5 bases at J; junction bases unmatched: 7. Germline V gene data show CDR1 as DFQATT and CDR2 as SNEGSKA (reference sequence). This CDR3 has 13 residues. The CDR3 here is CSLLRDRDQPQHF. In DNA form, the CDR3 reads TGCAGTCTACTACGGGACAGGGATCAGCCCCAGCATTTT.

Many counts were recorded for this clonotype. The V and J genes are TRBV25-1 and TRBJ2-3, with D perhaps matching TRBD1 or TRBD2 (5 bases each). This CDR3 contains 16 residues. Germline assignment: CDR1 MGHDK and CDR2 SYGVNS. The V end was cut by 6 bases, the J end by 3 bases, with 19 bases between. The CDR3 loop is CASSRGLGVPTDTQYF. CDR3 coding DNA: TGTGCCAGCAGCCGCGGGTTGGGGGTCCCAACAGATACGCAGTATTTT.

This clonotype was recorded a few times. The chain joins TRBV24-1 to TRBJ2-2; D is unresolved. Germline V gene lookup returns CDR1 KGHDR and CDR2 SFDVKD. This CDR3 is 13 amino acids long. V was clipped by 8 bases and J by 1 base, with 7 bases between them. Here the CDR3 DNA reads TGTGCCACCACCGGACGGAACACCGGGGAGCTGTTTTTT. This sequence encodes CATTGRNTGELFF.

This clonotype showed up just a few times. The chain has TRBV30 and TRBJ1-1; 8 bases align to TRBD1. Losses at the gene ends were 5 bases for V and 1 base for J; bases not matched to a gene: 12. Germline V CDR1 and CDR2: GTSNPN, SVGIG (reference sequence). The CDR3 runs to 16 residues. This chain's CDR3 is CAWYGRGLLPNTEAFF. DNA for the CDR3: TGTGCCTGGTATGGCAGGGGGCTTTTACCGAACACTGAAGCTTTCTTT. Drawing the rest from reference TRBV30 and TRBJ1-1, the complete variable domain is SQTIHQWPATLVQPVGSPLSLECTVEGTSNPNLYWYRQAAGRGLQLLFYSVGIGQISSEVPQNLSASRPQDRQFILSSKKLLLSDSGFYLCAWYGRGLLPNTEAFFGQGTRLTVV.

The sample holds a few counts of this clonotype. The genes are TRBV20-1 and TRBJ2-3, with D perhaps TRBD2 (6 bases). V was shortened by 1 base and J by 1 base, with 9 bases between the two germline ends. The germline CDR1 and CDR2 sequences are DFQATT and SNEGSKA (reference sequence). The CDR3 runs to 14 residues. CDR3 in DNA: TGCAGTGCTAGAGTCGGGGGAGGCACAGATACGCAGTATTTT. It yields the protein CSARVGGGTDTQYF.

This clonotype came up a few times. The chain uses TRBV9 and TRBJ2-2, with D perhaps matching TRBD2 (5 bases). This CDR3 region has 14 residues. V lost 0 bases and J 3 bases, leaving 6 bases between the germline ends. Germline lookup yields CDR1 SGDLS and CDR2 YYNGEE. In nucleotides, the CDR3 is TGTGCCAGCAGCGTAGACGGGGACACCGGGGAGCTGTTTTTT. Translated: CASSVDGDTGELFF.

The J gene is TRBJ2-7, the V gene TRBV6-5, with 9 bases that match TRBD1. This CDR3 has 14 amino acids. Germline V lookup: CDR1 MNHEY, CDR2 SVGAGI. Trimming took 10 bases from V and 5 from J; bases not matched to a gene: 12. Written as DNA, the CDR3 is TGTGCCACCGGACAGGGGTCTACAACCCACGAGCAGTACTTC. It is translated as CATGQGSTTHEQYF.

The table lists this clonotype with a few counts. The rearrangement uses TRBV7-7 and TRBJ2-1, with D perhaps matching TRBD2 (5 bases). This CDR3 contains 15 residues. In germline, CDR1 is SSHAT, CDR2 FNYEAQ (reference sequence). V gave up 0 bases and J gave up 7 bases, with 13 bases separating them. CDR3 bases: TGTGCCAGCAGCTTAGCGCCCGGGGTCGGAAATGAGCAGTTCTTC. Amino acid sequence: CASSLAPGVGNEQFF.

This clonotype was counted only a few times. The J gene is TRBJ1-5, the V gene TRBV11-2; tentatively, D is TRBD1 (6 bases). Germline assignment: CDR1 SGHAT and CDR2 FQNNGV. The CDR3 has 15 residues. Trimming left V 5 bases short and J 2 bases short, with 13 bases between. The CDR3 DNA reads as TGTGCCAGCAGCCAGACGGGGGCAGGCAATCAGCCCCAGCATTTT. It translates to CASSQTGAGNQPQHF.

CDR3 nucleotides: TGTGCCACCAGCAGAGATCGGGGGAGCACAGATACGCAGTATTTT. Its protein is CATSRDRGSTDTQYF. V gene TRBV15 combines with J gene TRBJ2-3; the D gene is possibly TRBD2 (6 bases). Trimming pared 0 bases from V and 0 bases from J, leaving 7 bases between. Germline assignment: CDR1 LNHNV and CDR2 YYDKDF (reference sequence). The CDR3 totals 15 residues.

The rearrangement uses TRBV14 and TRBJ2-7; D perhaps matches TRBD1 (6 bases). The germline gives CDR1 SGHDN, CDR2 FVKESK. V dropped 1 base and J dropped 0 bases, with 10 bases sitting between them. The CDR3 consists of 15 residues. CDR3 in amino acids: CASSQGGQSSYEQYF. CDR3 sequence (DNA): TGTGCCAGCAGCCAAGGCGGACAGAGCTCCTACGAGCAGTACTTC.

The chain joins TRBV7-2 to TRBJ2-1; tentatively, D is TRBD1 (6 bases). Per germline, CDR1 SGHTA and CDR2 FQGNSA. The V and J ends lost 2 bases and 0 bases respectively, with 11 bases between them. The CDR3 covers 16 residues. CDR3 amino acids: CASSLSLGGSYNEQFF. In DNA, the CDR3 is TGTGCCAGCAGCTTATCACTAGGGGGCTCCTACAATGAGCAGTTCTTC.

The chain carries TRBV4-1 and TRBJ2-3, with D possibly matching TRBD2 (6 bases). The V gene lost 2 bases and the J gene lost 2 bases, with 11 bases spanning the gap. The CDR3 has 15 residues. The germline CDR1 and CDR2 sequences are MGHRA and YSYEKL. The CDR3 region is CASSQTEGFTDTQYF. The CDR3 region has the DNA TGCGCCAGCAGCCAAACGGAGGGCTTCACAGATACGCAGTATTTT.

This clonotype was seen a single time. J is TRBJ2-2 and V is TRBV30; 7 positions agree with TRBD1. The CDR3 contains 15 residues. Germline-derived CDR1 and CDR2 are GTSNPN and SVGIG (reference sequence). V lost 2 bases, J lost 4 bases, and 7 bases stayed unmatched. The CDR3 protein is CAWSPGQASTGELFF. CDR3 sequence (DNA): TGTGCCTGGAGTCCTGGACAGGCGAGCACCGGGGAGCTGTTTTTT. Full variable domain (outside the CDR3, taken from reference TRBV30 and TRBJ2-2): SQTIHQWPATLVQPVGSPLSLECTVEGTSNPNLYWYRQAAGRGLQLLFYSVGIGQISSEVPQNLSASRPQDRQFILSSKKLLLSDSGFYLCAWSPGQASTGELFFGEGSRLTVL.

At least ten counts were recorded for this clonotype. CDR3 in DNA: TGTGCCAGCAGTTACGACGGGAGCTCCTACGAGCAGTACTTC. The encoded protein is CASSYDGSSYEQYF. The V and J genes are TRBV6-5 and TRBJ2-7, with D possibly matching TRBD2 (6 bases). V gave up 2 bases and J gave up 0 bases, with 8 bases separating them. The CDR3 is 14 residues long. Germline V gene data show CDR1 as MNHEY and CDR2 as SVGAGI.